The clone carrying this T cell receptor (beta chain) was counted many times. The data were obtained in a study of human T cells and chemical hapten exposure. The time point was: patch test 2, 6 weeks after DPC sensitization. Treatment here: therapeutic diphenylcyclopropenone sensitization with weekly scalp DPC. CDR3 length: 12 amino acids. Trimming left V 1 base short and J 7 bases short, with 7 bases between. Germline V gene data show CDR1 as SEHNR and CDR2 as FQNEAQ (reference sequence). Each CDR3 protein gets one entry after TCRdb re-called the RACE reads with MiXCR. The repertoire holds under 450,000 distinct CDR3 sequences, with around 6% as singletons.

The rearrangement links TRBV7-9 to TRBJ1-2; D not certain. The sequence was obtained from a young woman with alopecia areata. Some clones in this sample may be carry-over from other donors' samples. The sequencing used whole blood, collected in connection with sensitization to the hapten diphenylcyclopropenone (DPC). The CDR3 nucleotides read TGTGCCAGCAGCTTAGAACAGTCTGGCTACACCTTC. Protein product: CASSLEQSGYTF. The variable domain in full, with the rest retrieved from reference TRBV7-9 and TRBJ1-2, is DTGVSQNPRHKITKRGQNVTFRCDPISEHNRLYWYRQTLGQGPEFLTYFQNEAQLEKSRLLSDRFSAERPKGSFSTLEIQRTEQGDSAMYLCASSLEQSGYTFGSGTRLTVV.